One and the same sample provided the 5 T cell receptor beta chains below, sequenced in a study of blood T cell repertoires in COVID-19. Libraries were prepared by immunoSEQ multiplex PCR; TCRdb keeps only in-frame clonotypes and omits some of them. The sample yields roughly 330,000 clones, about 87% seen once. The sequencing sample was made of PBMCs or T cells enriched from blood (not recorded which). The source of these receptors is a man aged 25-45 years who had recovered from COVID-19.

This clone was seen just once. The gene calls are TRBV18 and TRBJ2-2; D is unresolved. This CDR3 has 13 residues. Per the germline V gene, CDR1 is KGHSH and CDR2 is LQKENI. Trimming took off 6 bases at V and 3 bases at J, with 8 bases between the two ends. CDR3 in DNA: TGTGCCAGCTCTGTCCGTGACACCGGGGAGCTGTTTTTT. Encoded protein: CASSVRDTGELFF.

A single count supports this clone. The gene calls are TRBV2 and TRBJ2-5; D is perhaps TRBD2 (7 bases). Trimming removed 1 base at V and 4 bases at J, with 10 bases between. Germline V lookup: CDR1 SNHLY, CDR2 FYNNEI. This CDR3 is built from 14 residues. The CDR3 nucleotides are TGTGCCAGCAGTGAAGTGGGGGGGCCAGAGACCCAGTACTTC. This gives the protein CASSEVGGPETQYF.

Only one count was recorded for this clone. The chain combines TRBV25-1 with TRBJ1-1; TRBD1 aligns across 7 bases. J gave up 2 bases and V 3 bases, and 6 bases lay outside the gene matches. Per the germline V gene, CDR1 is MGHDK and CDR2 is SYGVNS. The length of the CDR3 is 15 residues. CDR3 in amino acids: CASSDRGTANTEAFF. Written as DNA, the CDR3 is TGTGCCAGCAGTGATCGCGGGACAGCTAACACTGAAGCTTTCTTT.

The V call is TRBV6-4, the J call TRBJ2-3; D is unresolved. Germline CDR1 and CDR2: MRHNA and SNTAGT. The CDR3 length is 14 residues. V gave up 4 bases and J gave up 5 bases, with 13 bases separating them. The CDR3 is CASSGTAGVDTQYF. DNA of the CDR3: TGTGCCAGCAGTGGTACAGCCGGTGTAGATACGCAGTATTTT.

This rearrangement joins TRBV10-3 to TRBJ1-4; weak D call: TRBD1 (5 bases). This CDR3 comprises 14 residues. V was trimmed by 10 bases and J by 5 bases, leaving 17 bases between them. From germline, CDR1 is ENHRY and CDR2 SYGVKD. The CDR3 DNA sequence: TGTGCCACGGGGGAGAGGGCGGGGAATGAAAAACTGTTTTTT. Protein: CATGERAGNEKLFF.